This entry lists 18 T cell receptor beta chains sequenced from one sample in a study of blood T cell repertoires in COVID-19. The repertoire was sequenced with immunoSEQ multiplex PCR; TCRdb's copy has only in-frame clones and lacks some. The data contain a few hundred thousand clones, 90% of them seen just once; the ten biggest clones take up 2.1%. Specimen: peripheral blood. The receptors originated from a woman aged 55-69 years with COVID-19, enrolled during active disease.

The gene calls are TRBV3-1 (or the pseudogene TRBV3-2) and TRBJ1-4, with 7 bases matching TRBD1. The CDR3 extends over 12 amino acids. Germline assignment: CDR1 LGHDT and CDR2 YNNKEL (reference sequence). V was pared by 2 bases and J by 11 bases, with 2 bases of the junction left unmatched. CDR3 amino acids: CASSQTGVKLFF. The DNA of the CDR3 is TGTGCCAGCAGCCAAACAGGGGTCAAACTGTTTTTT.

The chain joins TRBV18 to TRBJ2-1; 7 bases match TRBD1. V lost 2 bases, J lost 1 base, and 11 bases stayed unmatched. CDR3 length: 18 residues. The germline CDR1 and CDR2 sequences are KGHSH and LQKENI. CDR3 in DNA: TGTGCCAGCTCACCAGGGACAGCCGACCTAATGTCCTACAATGAGCAGTTCTTC. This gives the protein CASSPGTADLMSYNEQFF.

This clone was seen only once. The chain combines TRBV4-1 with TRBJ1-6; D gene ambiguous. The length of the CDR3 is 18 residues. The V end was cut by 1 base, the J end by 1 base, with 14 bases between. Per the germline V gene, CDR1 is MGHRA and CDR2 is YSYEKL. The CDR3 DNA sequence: TGCGCCAGCAGCCAAGTAACAGTCGCTTGGTCCTATAATTCACCCCTCCACTTT. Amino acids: CASSQVTVAWSYNSPLHF.

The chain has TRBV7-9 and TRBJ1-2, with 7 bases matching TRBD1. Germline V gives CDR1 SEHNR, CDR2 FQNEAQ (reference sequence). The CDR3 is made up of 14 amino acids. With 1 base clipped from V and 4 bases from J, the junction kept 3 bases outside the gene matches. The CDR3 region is CASSLGEGAYGYTF. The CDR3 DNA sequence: TGTGCCAGCAGCTTAGGAGAGGGGGCCTATGGCTACACCTTC.

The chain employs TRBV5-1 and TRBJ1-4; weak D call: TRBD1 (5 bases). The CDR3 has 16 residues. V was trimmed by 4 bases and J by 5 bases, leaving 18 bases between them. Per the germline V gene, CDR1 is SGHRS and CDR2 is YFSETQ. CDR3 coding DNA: TGCGCCAGCAGCGCTGGATCGGGACTGGGGAATGAAAAACTGTTTTTT. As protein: CASSAGSGLGNEKLFF.

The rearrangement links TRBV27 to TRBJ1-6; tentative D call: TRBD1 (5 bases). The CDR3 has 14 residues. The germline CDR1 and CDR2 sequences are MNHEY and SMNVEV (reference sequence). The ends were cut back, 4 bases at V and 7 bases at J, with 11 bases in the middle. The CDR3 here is CASSSWGDNSPLHF. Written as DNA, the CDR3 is TGTGCCAGCAGTTCTTGGGGCGACAATTCACCCCTCCACTTT.

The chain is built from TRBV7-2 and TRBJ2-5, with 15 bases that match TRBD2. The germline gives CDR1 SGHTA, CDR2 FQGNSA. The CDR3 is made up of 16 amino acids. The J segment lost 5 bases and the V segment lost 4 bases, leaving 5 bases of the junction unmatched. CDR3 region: CASSSRTSGGAETQYF. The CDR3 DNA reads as TGTGCCAGCAGCTCTCGGACTAGCGGGGGGGCCGAGACCCAGTACTTC.

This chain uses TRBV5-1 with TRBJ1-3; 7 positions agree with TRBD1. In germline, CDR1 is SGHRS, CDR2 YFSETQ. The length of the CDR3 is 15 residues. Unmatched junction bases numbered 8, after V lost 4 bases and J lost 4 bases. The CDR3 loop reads CASSIFTGVGNTIYF. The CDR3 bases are TGCGCCAGCAGCATCTTCACAGGGGTCGGAAACACCATATATTTT.

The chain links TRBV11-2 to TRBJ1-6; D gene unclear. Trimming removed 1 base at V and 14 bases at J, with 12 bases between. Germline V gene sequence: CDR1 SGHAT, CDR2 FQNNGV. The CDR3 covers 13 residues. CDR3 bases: TGTGCCAGCAGCTTAGGGAGGACCTCCACCCTCCACTTT. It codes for CASSLGRTSTLHF.

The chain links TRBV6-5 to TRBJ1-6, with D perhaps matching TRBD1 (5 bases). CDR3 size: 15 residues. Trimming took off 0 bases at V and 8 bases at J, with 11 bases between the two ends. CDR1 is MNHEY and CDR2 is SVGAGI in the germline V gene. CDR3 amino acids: CASSYSGRADSPLHF. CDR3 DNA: TGTGCCAGCAGTTACTCTGGCAGGGCGGATTCACCCCTCCACTTT.

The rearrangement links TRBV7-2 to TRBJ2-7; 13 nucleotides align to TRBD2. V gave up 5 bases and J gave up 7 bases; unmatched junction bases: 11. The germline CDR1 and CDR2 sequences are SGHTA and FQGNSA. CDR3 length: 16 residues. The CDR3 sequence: CASSPRTSGGSGEQYF. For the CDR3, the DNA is TGTGCCAGCAGCCCCAGGACTAGCGGGGGATCGGGGGAGCAGTACTTC.

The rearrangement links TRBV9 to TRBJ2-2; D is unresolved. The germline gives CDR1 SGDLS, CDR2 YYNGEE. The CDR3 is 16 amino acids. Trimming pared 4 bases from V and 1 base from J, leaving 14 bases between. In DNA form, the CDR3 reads TGTGCCAGCAGCCATCCAGGAATGGGGAACACCGGGGAGCTGTTTTTT. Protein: CASSHPGMGNTGELFF.

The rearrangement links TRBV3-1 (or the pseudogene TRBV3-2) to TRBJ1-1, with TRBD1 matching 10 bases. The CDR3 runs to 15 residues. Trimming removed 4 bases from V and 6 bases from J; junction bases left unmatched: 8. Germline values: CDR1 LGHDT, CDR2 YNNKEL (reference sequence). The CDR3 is CASSLTGTGDSEAFF. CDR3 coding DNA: TGTGCCAGCAGCCTAACCGGGACAGGGGACTCTGAAGCTTTCTTT.

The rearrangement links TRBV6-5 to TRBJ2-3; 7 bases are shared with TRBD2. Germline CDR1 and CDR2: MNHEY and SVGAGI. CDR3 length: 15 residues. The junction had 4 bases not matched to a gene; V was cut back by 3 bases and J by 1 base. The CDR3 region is CASSYSSGGTDTQYF. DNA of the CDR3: TGTGCCAGCAGTTATTCGAGCGGGGGCACAGATACGCAGTATTTT.

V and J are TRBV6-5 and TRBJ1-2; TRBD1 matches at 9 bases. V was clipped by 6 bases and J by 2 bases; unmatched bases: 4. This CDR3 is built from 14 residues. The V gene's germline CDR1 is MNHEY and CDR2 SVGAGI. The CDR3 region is CASSYGQGNYGYTF. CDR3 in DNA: TGTGCCAGCAGCTACGGACAGGGGAACTATGGCTACACCTTC.

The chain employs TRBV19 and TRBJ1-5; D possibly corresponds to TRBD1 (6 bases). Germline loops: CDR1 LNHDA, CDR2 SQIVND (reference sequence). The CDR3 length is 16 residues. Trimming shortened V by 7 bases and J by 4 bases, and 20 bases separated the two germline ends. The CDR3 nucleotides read TGTGCCAGTACCCCAAGGGGGAGGGGGTGGAATCAGCCCCAGCATTTT. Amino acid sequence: CASTPRGRGWNQPQHF.

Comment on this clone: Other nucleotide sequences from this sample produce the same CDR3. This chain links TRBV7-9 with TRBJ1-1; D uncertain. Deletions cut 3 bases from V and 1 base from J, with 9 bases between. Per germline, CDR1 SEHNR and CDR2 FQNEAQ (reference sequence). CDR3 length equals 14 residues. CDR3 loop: CASSFSTANTEAFF. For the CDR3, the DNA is TGTGCCAGCAGCTTCTCTACCGCGAACACTGAAGCTTTCTTT.

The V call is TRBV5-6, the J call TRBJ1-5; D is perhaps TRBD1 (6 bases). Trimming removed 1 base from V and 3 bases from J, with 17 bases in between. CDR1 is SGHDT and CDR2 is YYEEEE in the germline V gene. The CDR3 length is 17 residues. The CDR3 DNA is TGTGCCAGCAGCTTGACGGGGGGCGATGGAATCAATCAGCCCCAGCATTTT. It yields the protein CASSLTGGDGINQPQHF.